Given below is one TCR beta chain in context. Germline CDR1 reads SGDLS; CDR2 reads YYNGEE. Trimming removed 3 bases from V and 1 base from J; junction bases left unmatched: 4. This CDR3 region has 15 residues. Only in-frame clones appear in the TCRdb table, and some are missing; sequencing was by immunoSEQ multiplex PCR. The sample includes roughly 92,000 clones, around 90% seen only once; the top ten take 7.5% to 9%. This specimen belongs to a study of control samples from healthy donors and cancer patients. This sequence joins TRBV9 and TRBJ2-3; 8 bases are a match to TRBD2. This sequence was found in a woman aged 55-75 years in good health. Sequenced input: blood. The CDR3 DNA is TGTGCCAGCAGCGCCTTGACTAGCGGCACAGATACGCAGTATTTT. Translation gives CASSALTSGTDTQYF.